Sequencing of this T cell receptor beta chain was carried out in a study of T cell responses to AZD1222 COVID-19 vaccine. Study results and caveats: Most donors were white British, females outnumbered males, and clonal diversity was possibly underestimated. At 160-218 and 743-854, vaccine-associated CD4 TCRs were dominant, and they spanned spike. Just five to seven AZD1222 recipients tested seropositive at baseline.

As concerns this clone: Its antigen is undetermined.

Sequenced by immunoSEQ multiplex PCR; TCRdb stores in-frame clones only, minus some. The sample lists roughly 130,000 clones; approximately 88% were seen once. J was trimmed by 4 bases and V by 6 bases; bases with no gene match: 8. CDR1 is SQVTM and CDR2 is ANQGSEA in the germline V gene. This CDR3 is built from 15 residues. The sample was peripheral blood, taken on day 0 of MenACWY control vaccination. V and J are TRBV29-1 and TRBJ2-7; 14 positions agree with TRBD2. This TCR came from an adult in good health. The CDR3 spells CSVPGLAGDAYEQYF. The CDR3 DNA is TGCAGCGTACCGGGACTAGCGGGAGACGCGTACGAGCAGTACTTC.